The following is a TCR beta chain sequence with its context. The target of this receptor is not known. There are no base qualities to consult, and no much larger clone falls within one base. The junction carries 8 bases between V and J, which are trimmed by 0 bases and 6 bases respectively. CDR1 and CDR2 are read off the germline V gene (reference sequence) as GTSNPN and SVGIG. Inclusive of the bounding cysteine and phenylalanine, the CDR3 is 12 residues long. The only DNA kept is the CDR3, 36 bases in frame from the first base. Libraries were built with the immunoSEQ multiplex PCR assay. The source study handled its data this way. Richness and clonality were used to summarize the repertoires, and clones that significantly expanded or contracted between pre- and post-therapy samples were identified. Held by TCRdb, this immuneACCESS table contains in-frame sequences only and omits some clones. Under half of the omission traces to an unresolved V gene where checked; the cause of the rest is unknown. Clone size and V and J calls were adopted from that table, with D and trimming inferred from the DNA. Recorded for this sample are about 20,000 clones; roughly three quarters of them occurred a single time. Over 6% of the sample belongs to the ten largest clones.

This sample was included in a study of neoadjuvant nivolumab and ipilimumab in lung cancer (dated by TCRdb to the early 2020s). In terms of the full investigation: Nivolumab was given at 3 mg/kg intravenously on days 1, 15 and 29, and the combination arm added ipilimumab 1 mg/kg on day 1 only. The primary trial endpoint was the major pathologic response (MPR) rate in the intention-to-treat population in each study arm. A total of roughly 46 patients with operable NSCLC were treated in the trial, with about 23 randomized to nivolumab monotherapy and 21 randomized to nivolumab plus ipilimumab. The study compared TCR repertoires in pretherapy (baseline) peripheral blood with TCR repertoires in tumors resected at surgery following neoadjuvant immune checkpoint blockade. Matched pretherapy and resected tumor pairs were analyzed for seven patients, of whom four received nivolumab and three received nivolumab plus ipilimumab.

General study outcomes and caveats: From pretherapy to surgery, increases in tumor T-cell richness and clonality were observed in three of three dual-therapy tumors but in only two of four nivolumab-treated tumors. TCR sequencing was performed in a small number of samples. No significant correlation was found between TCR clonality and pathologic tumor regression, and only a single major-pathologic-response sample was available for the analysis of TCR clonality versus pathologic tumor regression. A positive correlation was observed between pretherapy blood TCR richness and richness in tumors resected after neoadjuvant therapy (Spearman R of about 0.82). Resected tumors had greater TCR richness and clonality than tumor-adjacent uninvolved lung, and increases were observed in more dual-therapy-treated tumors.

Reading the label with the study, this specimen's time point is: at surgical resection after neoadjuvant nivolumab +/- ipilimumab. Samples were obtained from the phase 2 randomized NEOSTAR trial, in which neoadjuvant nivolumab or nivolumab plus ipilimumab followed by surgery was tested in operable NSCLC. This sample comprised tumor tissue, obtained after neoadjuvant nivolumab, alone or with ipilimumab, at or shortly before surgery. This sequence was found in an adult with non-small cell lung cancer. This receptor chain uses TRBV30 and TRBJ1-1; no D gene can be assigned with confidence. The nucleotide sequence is TGTGCCTGGAGTGTACGGGGATCTGAAGCTTTCTTT. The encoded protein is CAWSVRGSEAFF.